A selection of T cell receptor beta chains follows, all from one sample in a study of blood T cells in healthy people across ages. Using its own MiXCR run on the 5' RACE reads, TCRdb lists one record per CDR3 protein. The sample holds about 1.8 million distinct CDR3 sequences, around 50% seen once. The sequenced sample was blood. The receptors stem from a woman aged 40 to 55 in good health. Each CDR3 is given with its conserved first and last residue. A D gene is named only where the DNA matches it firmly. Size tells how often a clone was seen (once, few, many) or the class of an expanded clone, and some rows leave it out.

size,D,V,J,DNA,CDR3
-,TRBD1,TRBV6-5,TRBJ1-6,TGTGCCAGCAGTTACTCGATAGCGGGACAGAGGGCTTCACCCCTCCACTTT,CASSYSIAGQRASPLHF
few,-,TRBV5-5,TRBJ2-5,TGTGCCAGCATTGCGACAGGAGGGTACCAAGAGACCCAGTACTTC,CASIATGGYQETQYF
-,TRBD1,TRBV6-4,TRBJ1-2,TGTGCCAGCAGTGACTCGATTTTTGACAGGGAGAATGGCTACACCTTC,CASSDSIFDRENGYTF
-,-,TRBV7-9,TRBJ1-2,TGTGCCAGCAGCTTTGGAGCAGGCACGGGCTATGGCTACACCTTC,CASSFGAGTGYGYTF
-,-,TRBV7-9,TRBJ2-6,TGTGCCAGCAGCTTATCACAGTACTCTGGGGCCAACGTCCTGACTTTC,CASSLSQYSGANVLTF
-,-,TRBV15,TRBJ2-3,TGTGCCACCAGCAGTAGGGGCACAGATACGCAGTATTTT,CATSSRGTDTQYF
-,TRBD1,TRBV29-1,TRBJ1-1,TGCAGCGTTGATATTCAGGGGGCCACTGAAGCTTTCTTT,CSVDIQGATEAFF
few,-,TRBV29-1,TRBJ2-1,TGCAGCGTTGTCAGGACCGCGGGAAAATACAATGAGCAGTTCTTC,CSVVRTAGKYNEQFF
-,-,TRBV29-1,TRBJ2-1,TGCAGCGTTGAGCCGGGTTTCTCCTGCAATGAGCAGTTCTTC,CSVEPGFSCNEQFF
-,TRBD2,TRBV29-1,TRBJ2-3,TGCAGCACAGCGGGGGACGCTAGCACAGATACGCAGTATTTT,CSTAGDASTDTQYF
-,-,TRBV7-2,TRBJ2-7,TGTGCCAGCAGCTATACCTACAGCTCCTACGAGCAGTACTTC,CASSYTYSSYEQYF
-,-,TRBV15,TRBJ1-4,TGTGCCACCAGCCGTGGGGGGACAAGGGACATGGAAAAACTGTTTTTT,CATSRGGTRDMEKLFF
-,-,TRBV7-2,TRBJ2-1,TGTGCCAGCAGCCCCGGACATCTAAACAATGAGCAGTTCTTC,CASSPGHLNNEQFF
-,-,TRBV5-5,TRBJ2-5,TGTGCCAGCAGCTTGGCTCTAGGGGGATGGGAGACCCAGTACTTC,CASSLALGGWETQYF
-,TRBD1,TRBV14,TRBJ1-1,TGTGCCAGCAGCCGGATGGACAGGCTGAACACTGAAGCTTTCTTT,CASSRMDRLNTEAFF
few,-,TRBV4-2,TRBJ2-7,TGTGCCAGCAGCCAAGACCTAGCGAACTCCTACGAGCAGTACTTC,CASSQDLANSYEQYF
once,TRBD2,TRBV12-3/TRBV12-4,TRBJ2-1,TGTGCCAGCAGGGGGACTAGCGGGGGCCTTTCCTACAATGAGCAGTTCTTC,CASRGTSGGLSYNEQFF
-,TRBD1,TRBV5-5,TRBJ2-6,TGTGCCAGCAGCTTGTTGCCAGGACAGGGGAACTCTGGGGCCAACGTCCTGACTTTC,CASSLLPGQGNSGANVLTF
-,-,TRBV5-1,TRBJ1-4,TGCGCCAGCAGCCCACAGGTTTCTAATGAAAAACTGTTTTTT,CASSPQVSNEKLFF
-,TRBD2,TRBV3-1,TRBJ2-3,TGTGCCAGCAGCCCCCACGGGGGGGTCCCAGATACGCAGTATTTT,CASSPHGGVPDTQYF
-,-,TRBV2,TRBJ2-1,TGTGCCAGCAGTGCCCGGGACCGGAGATATGAGCAGTTCTTC,CASSARDRRYEQFF
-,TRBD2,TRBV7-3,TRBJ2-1,TGTGCCAGCAGCTTAGCCCCAGCGGGGGGGCCTAATGAGCAGTTCTTC,CASSLAPAGGPNEQFF
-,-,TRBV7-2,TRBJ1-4,TGTGCCAGCAGCCCGGTACAGGGTTACGAAAAACTGTTTTTT,CASSPVQGYEKLFF
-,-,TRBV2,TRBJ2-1,TGTGCCAGCAGGGATGGGGGGCTGGGTAGCCACAATGAGCAGTTCTTC,CASRDGGLGSHNEQFF
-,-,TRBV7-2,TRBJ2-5,TGTGCCAGCAGCTTATTTATTGGCGGAGAGACCCAGTACTTC,CASSLFIGGETQYF
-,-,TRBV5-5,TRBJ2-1,TGTGCCAGCAGCTTTGGTATTGCCTACAATGAGCAGTTCTTC,CASSFGIAYNEQFF
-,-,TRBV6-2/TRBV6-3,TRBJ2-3,TGTGCCAGCAACGTACCCAAGGGGGGTACGCAGTATTTT,CASNVPKGGTQYF
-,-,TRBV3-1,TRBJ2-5,TGTGCCAGCAGCCATAGGCAGGAGGCTAGAGAGACCCAGTACTTC,CASSHRQEARETQYF
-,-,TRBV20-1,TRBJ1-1,TGCAGTGCTAGAGTCCAGAGGAACACTGAAGCTTTCTTT,CSARVQRNTEAFF
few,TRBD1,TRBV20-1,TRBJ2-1,TGCAGTGCCTGGGACAGGGGGAAACATGAGCAGTTCTTC,CSAWDRGKHEQFF
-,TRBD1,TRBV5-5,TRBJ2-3,TGTGCCAGCAGCTTGGCGGCAGGGGGCCGCACAGATACGCAGTATTTT,CASSLAAGGRTDTQYF
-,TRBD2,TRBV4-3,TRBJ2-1,TGCGCCAGCAGCCAAGATGGAGTAGCGGGGGGCTACAATGAGCAGTTCTTC,CASSQDGVAGGYNEQFF
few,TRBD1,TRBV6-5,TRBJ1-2,TGTGCCAGCAGTCTATCGGGACAGGTCTATGGCTACACCTTC,CASSLSGQVYGYTF
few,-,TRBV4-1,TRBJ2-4,TGCGCCAGCAGCCAAGATCATCGGGGACTGGGGGACATTCAGTACTTC,CASSQDHRGLGDIQYF
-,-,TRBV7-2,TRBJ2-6,TGTGCCAGCAGCTTACAGGGCCCTCCCTCTGGGGCCAACGTCCTGACTTTC,CASSLQGPPSGANVLTF
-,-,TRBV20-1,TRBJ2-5,TGCAGTGCTAGAGCCATAGGGGAGGCCCTCCAAGAGACCCAGTACTTC,CSARAIGEALQETQYF
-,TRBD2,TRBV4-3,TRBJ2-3,TGCGCCAGCAGCCAAGTCCCTAGCGGGGGAATGGCTACGCAGTATTTT,CASSQVPSGGMATQYF
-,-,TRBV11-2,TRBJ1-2,TGTGCCAGCAGATCAAATCGGAACCCGGATCGATATGGCTACACCTTC,CASRSNRNPDRYGYTF
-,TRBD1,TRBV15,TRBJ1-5,TGTGCCACCAGCAGAGATGGGGTGACAGGGGTTGGCAATCAGCCCCAGCATTTT,CATSRDGVTGVGNQPQHF
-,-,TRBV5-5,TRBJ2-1,TGTGCCAGCAGCTTGGGGGGAGGAGGGACCTTGTACAATGAGCAGTTCTTC,CASSLGGGGTLYNEQFF
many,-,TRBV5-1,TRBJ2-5,TGTGCCAGCAGCTTAGGGGGGACCCAAGAGACCCAGTACTTC,CASSLGGTQETQYF
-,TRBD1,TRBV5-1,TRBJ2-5,TGCGCCAGCAGCATATCCGGGACAGGGGGCCTGGAGACCCAGTACTTC,CASSISGTGGLETQYF
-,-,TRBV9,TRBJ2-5,TGTGCCAGCAGCCCCCGGAGGGCGGGTGAGACCCAGTACTTC,CASSPRRAGETQYF
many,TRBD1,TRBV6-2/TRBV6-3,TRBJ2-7,TGTGCCAGCAGTTACCGGGGACAGACCTACGAGCAGTACTTC,CASSYRGQTYEQYF
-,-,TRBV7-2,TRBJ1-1,TGTGCCAGCAGCCCCTCAGAACCGGGGGCTTTCTTT,CASSPSEPGAFF
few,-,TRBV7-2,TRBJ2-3,TGTGCCAGCAGCTTACGAAAGGCAGGGGCAGATACGCAGTATTTT,CASSLRKAGADTQYF
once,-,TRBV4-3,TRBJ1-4,TGCGCCAGCAGCCAACTGTTGACAACTAATGAAAAACTGTTTTTT,CASSQLLTTNEKLFF
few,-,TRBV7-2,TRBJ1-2,TGTGCCAGCAAGCCCGGGGGGTCTGGCGGCTACACCTTC,CASKPGGSGGYTF
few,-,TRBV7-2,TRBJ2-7,TGTGCCAGCAGCTTAGCGAAGGCGGTGGCCTACGAGCAGTACTTC,CASSLAKAVAYEQYF
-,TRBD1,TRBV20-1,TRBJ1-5,TGCAGTGCTATGGCAGGGGGCAGCAATCAGCCCCAGCATTTT,CSAMAGGSNQPQHF
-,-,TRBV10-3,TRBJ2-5,TGTGCCGTCAGTGAGTCCCCCGTCGGGGCACAGGGTATAGAGAAGACCCAGTACTTC,CAVSESPVGAQGIEKTQYF
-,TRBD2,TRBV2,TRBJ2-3,TGTGCCAGCAGCGCGGGACTAGCGGGGGCCCGCACAGATACGCAGTATTTT,CASSAGLAGARTDTQYF
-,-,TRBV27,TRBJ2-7,TGTGCCAGCAGTTTAAACTACTACGTCTCCTACGAGCAGTACTTC,CASSLNYYVSYEQYF